The 4 T cell receptor beta chains below come from one sample, sequenced in a study of response to subunit inactivated influenza vaccine. TCRdb redid the calling of the RT-PCR reads with MiXCR, one entry per CDR3 protein. The sample lists more than 400,000 distinct CDR3 sequences, approximately 6.9% seen once, with about an eighth in the top ten. Sequenced material: PBMCs from blood, taken around 25 months after vaccination. The receptor set was obtained from a man aged 45-69 years who received an inactivated influenza vaccine.

This clonotype has just a few counts. The chain recombines TRBV6-5 with TRBJ2-5, with 9 nucleotides matching TRBD2. Germline V CDR1 and CDR2: MNHEY, SVGAGI. This CDR3 comprises 19 residues. The trim removed 0 bases at V and 1 base at J, leaving 12 bases unmatched. CDR3 amino acids: CASSYSRLAEYKAQETQYF. The CDR3 DNA is TGTGCCAGCAGTTACTCTAGACTAGCGGAATACAAGGCCCAAGAGACCCAGTACTTC.

This clonotype came up a few times. The CDR3 nucleotides are TGCAGTGCTAGGCGGCTTATTGGGGGCACCGGGGAGCTGTTTTTT. Translating it yields CSARRLIGGTGELFF. The J gene is TRBJ2-2, the V gene TRBV20-1, with D perhaps assigned TRBD1 or TRBD2 (5 bases each). Germline CDR1 and CDR2: DFQATT and SNEGSKA (reference sequence). The CDR3 contains 15 residues. Trimming removed 3 bases from V and 4 bases from J, with 15 bases in between.

This chain joins TRBV10-3 and TRBJ2-7; 9 positions match TRBD1. Germline CDR1 ENHRY, CDR2 SYGVKD. The CDR3 is 15 amino acids. Trimming at V came to 3 bases and at J to 6 bases, leaving 9 bases not matched to a gene. CDR3: CAISDSAGQGSEQYF. Written as DNA, the CDR3 is TGTGCCATCAGTGACTCCGCCGGACAGGGGTCCGAGCAGTACTTC.

This clonotype turned up a few times. The chain is built from TRBV24-1 and TRBJ2-5, with 7 bases identical to TRBD1. CDR1 and CDR2 from the germline V gene are KGHDR and SFDVKD. There are 14 residues in the CDR3. The ends lost 4 bases at V and 3 bases at J; junction bases unmatched: 4. The CDR3 reads CATSETTGEETQYF. The CDR3 DNA reads as TGTGCCACCAGTGAGACCACAGGGGAAGAGACCCAGTACTTC.